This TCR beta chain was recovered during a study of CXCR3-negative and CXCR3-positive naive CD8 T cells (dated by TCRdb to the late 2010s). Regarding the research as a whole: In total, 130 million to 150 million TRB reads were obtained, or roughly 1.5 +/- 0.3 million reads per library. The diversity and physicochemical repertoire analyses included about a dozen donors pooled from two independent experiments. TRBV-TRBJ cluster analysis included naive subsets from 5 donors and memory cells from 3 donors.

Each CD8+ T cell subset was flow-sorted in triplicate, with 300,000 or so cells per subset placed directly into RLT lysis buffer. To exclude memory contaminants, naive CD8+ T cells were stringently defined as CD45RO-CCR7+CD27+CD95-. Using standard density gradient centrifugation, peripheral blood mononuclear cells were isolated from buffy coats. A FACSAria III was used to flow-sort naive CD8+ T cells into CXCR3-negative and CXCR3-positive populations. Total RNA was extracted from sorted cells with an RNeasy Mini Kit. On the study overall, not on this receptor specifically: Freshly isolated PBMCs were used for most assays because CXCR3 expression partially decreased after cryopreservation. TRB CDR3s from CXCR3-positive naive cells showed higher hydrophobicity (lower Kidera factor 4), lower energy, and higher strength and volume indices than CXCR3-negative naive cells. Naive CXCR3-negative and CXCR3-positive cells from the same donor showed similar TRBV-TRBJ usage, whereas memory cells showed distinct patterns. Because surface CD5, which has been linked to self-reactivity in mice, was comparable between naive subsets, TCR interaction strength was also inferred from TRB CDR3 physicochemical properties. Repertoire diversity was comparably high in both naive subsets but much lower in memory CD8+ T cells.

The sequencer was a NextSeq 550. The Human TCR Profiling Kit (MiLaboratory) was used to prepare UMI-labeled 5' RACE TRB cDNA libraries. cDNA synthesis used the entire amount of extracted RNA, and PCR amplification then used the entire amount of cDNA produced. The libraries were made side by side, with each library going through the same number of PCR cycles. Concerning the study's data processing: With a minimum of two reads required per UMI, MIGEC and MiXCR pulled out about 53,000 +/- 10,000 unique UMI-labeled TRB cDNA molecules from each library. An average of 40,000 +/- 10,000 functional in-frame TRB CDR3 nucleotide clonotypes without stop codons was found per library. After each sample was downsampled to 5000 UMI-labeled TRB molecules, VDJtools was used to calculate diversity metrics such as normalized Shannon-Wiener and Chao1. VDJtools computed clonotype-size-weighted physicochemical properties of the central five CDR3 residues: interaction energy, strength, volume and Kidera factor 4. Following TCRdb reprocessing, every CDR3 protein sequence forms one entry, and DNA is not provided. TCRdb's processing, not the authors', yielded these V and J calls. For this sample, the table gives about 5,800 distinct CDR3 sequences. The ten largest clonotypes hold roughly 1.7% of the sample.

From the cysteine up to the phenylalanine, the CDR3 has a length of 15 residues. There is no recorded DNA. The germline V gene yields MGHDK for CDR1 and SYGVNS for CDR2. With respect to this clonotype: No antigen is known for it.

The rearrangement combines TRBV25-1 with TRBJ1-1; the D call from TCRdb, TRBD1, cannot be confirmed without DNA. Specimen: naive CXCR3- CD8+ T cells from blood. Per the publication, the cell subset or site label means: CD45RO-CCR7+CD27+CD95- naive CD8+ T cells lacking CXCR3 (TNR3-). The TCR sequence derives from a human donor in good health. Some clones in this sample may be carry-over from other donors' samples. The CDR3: CASSEWGQVNTEAFF.